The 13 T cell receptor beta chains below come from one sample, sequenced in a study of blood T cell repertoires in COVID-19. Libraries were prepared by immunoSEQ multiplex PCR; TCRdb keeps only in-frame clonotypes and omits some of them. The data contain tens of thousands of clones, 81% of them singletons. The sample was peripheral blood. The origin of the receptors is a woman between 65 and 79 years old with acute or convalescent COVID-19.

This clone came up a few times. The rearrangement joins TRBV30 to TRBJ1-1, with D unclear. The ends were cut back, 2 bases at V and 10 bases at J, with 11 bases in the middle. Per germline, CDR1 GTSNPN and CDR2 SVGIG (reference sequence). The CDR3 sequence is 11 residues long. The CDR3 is CAWSSGIVAFF. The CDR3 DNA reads TGTGCCTGGAGTTCGGGGATCGTAGCTTTCTTT.

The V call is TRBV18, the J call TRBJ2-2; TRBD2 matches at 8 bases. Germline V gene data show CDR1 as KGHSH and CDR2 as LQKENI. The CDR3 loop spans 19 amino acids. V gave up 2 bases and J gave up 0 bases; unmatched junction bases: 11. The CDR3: CASSPRWELAASNTGELFF. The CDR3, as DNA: TGTGCCAGCTCACCAAGGTGGGAACTAGCGGCCTCGAACACCGGGGAGCTGTTTTTT.

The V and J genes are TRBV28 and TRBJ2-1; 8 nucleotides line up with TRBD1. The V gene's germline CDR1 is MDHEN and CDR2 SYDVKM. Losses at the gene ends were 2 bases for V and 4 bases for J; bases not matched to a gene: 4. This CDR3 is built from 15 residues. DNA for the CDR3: TGTGCCAGCAGTTTACCGGGACAGGTATACAATGAGCAGTTCTTC. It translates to CASSLPGQVYNEQFF.

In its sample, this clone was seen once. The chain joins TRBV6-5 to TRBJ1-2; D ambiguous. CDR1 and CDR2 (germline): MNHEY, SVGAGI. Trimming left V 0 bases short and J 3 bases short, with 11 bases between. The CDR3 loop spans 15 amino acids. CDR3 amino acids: CASSYSYSADYGYTF. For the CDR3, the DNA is TGTGCCAGCAGTTACTCGTATAGTGCTGACTATGGCTACACCTTC.

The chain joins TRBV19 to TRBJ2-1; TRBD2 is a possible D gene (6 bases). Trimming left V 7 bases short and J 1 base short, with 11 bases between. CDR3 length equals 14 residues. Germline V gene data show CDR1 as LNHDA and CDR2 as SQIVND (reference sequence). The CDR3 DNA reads TGTGCCAGTAAGCGGGCTCAGTCCTACAATGAGCAGTTCTTC. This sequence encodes CASKRAQSYNEQFF.

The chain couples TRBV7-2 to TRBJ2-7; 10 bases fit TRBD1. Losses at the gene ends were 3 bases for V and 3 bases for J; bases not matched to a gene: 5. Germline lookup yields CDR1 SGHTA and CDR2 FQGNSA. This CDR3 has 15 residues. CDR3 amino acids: CASSFAGTGDYEQYF. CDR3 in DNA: TGTGCCAGCAGCTTCGCCGGGACAGGGGACTACGAGCAGTACTTC.

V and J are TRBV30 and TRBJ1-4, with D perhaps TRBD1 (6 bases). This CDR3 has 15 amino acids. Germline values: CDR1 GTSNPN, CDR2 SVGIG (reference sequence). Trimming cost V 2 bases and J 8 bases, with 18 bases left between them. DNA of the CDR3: TGTGCCTGGAGTTTAGGGGGGGCACCGGGCGAAAAACTGTTTTTT. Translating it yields CAWSLGGAPGEKLFF.

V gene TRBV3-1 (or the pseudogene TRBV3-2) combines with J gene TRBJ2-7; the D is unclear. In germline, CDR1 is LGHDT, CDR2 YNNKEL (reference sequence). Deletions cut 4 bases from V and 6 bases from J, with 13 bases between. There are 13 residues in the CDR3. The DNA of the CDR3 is TGTGCCAGCAGCCCGCTCACAGAAGGCGAGCAGTACTTC. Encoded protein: CASSPLTEGEQYF.

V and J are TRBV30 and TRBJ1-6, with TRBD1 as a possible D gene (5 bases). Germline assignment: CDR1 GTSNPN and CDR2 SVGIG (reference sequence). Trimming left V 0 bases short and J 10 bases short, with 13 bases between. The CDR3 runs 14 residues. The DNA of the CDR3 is TGTGCCTGGAGTGTCCAGGGTGAGAGATCACCCCTCCACTTT. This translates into CAWSVQGERSPLHF.

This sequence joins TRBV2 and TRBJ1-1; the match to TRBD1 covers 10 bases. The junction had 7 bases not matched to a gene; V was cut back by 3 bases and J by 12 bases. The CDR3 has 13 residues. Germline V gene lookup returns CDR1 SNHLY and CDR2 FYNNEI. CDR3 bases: TGTGCCAGCAGTGAGAACTCGGGACAGGGGCCTTTCTTT. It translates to CASSENSGQGPFF.

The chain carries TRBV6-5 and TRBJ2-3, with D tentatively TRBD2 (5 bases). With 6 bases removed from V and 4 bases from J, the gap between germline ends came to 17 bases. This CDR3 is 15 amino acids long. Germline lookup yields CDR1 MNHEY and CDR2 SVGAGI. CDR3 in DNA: TGTGCCAGCAGCACCATCGGTGGAGGTTCAGATACGCAGTATTTT. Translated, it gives CASSTIGGGSDTQYF.

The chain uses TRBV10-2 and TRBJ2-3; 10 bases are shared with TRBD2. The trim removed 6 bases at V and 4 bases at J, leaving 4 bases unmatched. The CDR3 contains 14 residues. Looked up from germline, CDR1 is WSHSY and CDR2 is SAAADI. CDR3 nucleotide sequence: TGCGCCAGCAGCCCTAGCGGGGGCGCAGATACGCAGTATTTT. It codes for CASSPSGGADTQYF.

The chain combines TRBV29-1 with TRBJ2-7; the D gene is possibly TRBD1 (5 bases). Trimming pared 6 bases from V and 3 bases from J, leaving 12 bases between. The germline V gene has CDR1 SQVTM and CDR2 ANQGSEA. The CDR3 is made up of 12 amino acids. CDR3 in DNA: TGCAGCGTGACGACGGACAACTACGAGCAGTACTTC. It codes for CSVTTDNYEQYF.